This record concerns one T cell receptor beta chain sequence. This sample was taken from a study of blood T cell repertoires in COVID-19. Study details: Acute and convalescent COVID-19 samples came from the United States, Italy and Spain.

V gave up 3 bases and J gave up 5 bases, with 22 bases separating them. From germline, CDR1 is LGHNA and CDR2 YSLEER. This CDR3 is 17 amino acids long. Produced via immunoSEQ multiplex PCR; TCRdb's table is partial and in-frame only. Counted here are roughly 200,000 clones, 70% to 90% occurring once; the ten biggest clones make up approximately 11%. This sequence was found in a human donor with active or convalescent COVID-19. The donor label of this sample is uncertain. The sequenced material came from peripheral blood. The rearrangement links TRBV4-3 to TRBJ1-1; unclear D gene. The CDR3 region has the DNA TGCGCCAGCAGCCATACGACGAGTACAGTTGGAGGAACTGAAGCTTTCTTT. Encoded protein: CASSHTTSTVGGTEAFF.